Described below is a single TCR beta chain sequence and its context. It lacks a known antigen. One base away there is no much larger clone; base qualities are not given. Ends trimmed: V by 4 bases, J by 4 bases; bases unmatched to a gene: 10. Sequences MGHRA (CDR1) and YSYEKL (CDR2) are obtained from the germline V gene. The CDR3 runs 17 residues from the cysteine to the phenylalanine. Of all the DNA, just the CDR3 is kept, 51 bases in frame from base 1. Patients with a history of autoimmune disease or receiving systemic immunosuppression were excluded from the trial. Peripheral blood for TCR sequencing was collected from all dose cohorts at baseline, on cycle 4 day 1, and on cycle 7 day 1. Samples came from an open-label, multicenter, first-in-human phase I dose-escalation trial of ivuxolimab. Adults with locally advanced or metastatic head and neck squamous cell, hepatocellular, melanoma or renal cell carcinoma were enrolled in the trial. Before TCR sequencing, CD4+ T cells and CD8+ T cells from peripheral blood were sorted into separate populations.

This sample stems from a study of OX40 agonist ivuxolimab in advanced cancers. Regarding the study in general: The costimulatory receptor OX40 (CD134) was targeted by ivuxolimab, a fully human IgG2 agonistic monoclonal antibody. Partial responses were achieved by three dose-escalation patients, of whom one had hepatocellular carcinoma and two had cutaneous melanoma. Of the 50 to 55 patients in dose escalation, around 20 had hepatocellular carcinoma, around 15 had melanoma, 9 had renal cell carcinoma and 9 had head and neck cancer. Peripheral TCRbeta sequencing was intended to test whether TCR sequence diversity was altered and clonal T-cell expansion was caused by ivuxolimab. The paper covers the monotherapy dose-escalation part of the phase I ivuxolimab trial, which included N = 52 patients. In the dose-escalation cohort, around four fifths of patients were male, and the mean age was 60 years with a range of roughly 23 to 90. Prior anti-PD-1, anti-PD-L1 or anti-CTLA-4 therapy was permitted, and checkpoint inhibitors had been received by approximately 39% of dose-escalation patients. Intravenous ivuxolimab was administered to patients every 2 weeks at six dose levels: 0.01, 0.1, 0.3, 1.5, 3 and 10 mg/kg. The study at large found these results: Low levels of normalized T-cell clonal expansion were also seen in some patients who did not respond. On average, CD8+ T cells showed more expanded clones than CD4+ T cells after ivuxolimab. At doses of 0.1 to 3.0 mg/kg, clonal expansion of both CD4+ and CD8+ T cells in blood was seen between baseline and week 6. Which antigens the clonally expanded peripheral T cells were specific for was not determined. In partial responders in the 0.1-3.0 mg/kg groups, normalized peripheral clonal expansion was found to be among the lowest, especially among CD8+ T cells.

Genomic DNA was isolated from the sorted cells so that the TCRbeta CDR3 region could be sequenced. The immunoSEQ Assay was used to sequence the TCRbeta CDR3 regions. The source is immuneACCESS, and TCRdb retained only in-frame sequences with V and J called. Part of the clones is not carried over; for the studies checked, unresolved V genes explain less than half of this, and the remainder is unexplained. Within this sample are some 67,000 clones, with more than 70% of them counted one time only. The ten largest clonotypes hold 0.45% to 0.65% of the sample. The receptor's source is an adult with an advanced solid tumor such as melanoma, head and neck, liver or kidney cancer. The chain is encoded by TRBV4-1 joined to TRBJ2-2; 9 central bases correspond to TRBD2. The sample here was CD4+ or CD8+ T cells sorted from blood, taken in a trial of the OX40 agonist ivuxolimab. The CDR3 protein sequence reads: CASSREQRGDGTGELFF. The DNA reads as follows: TGCGCCAGCAGCCGAGAACAGCGGGGGGATGGCACCGGGGAGCTGTTTTTT.